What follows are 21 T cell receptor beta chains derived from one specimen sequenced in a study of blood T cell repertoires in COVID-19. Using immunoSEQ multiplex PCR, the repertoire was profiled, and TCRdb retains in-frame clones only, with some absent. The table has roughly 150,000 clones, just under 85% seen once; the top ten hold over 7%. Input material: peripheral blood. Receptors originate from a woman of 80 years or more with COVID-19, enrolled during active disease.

This chain's CDR3 is CASSLGHNSGNTIYF. In DNA, the CDR3 is TGCGCCAGCAGCTTGGGACACAACTCTGGAAACACCATATATTTT. The rearrangement joins TRBV5-1 to TRBJ1-3, with unresolved D. The CDR3 is made up of 15 amino acids. Germline loops: CDR1 SGHRS, CDR2 YFSETQ. Trimming shortened V by 0 bases and J by 0 bases, and 7 bases separated the two germline ends.

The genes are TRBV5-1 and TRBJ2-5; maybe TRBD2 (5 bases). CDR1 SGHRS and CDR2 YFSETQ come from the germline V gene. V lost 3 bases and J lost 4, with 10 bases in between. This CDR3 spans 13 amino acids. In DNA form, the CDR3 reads TGCGCCAGCAGCTCTGTAGCGTTAGAGACCCAGTACTTC. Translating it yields CASSSVALETQYF.

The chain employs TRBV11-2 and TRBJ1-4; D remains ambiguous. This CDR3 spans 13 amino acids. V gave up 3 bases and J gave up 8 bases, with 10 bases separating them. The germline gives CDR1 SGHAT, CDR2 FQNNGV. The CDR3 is CASSFRGQEKLFF. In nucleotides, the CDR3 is TGTGCCAGCAGCTTTCGCGGTCAAGAAAAACTGTTTTTT.

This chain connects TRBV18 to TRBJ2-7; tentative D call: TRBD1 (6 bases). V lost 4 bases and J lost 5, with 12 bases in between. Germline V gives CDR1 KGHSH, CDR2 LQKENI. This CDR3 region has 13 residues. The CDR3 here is CASSLLDRDEQYF. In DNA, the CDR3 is TGTGCCAGCTCACTCCTGGACAGAGACGAGCAGTACTTC.

CDR3 in DNA: TGTGCCAGCAGCTTAGATAGCTCCCGCACAGATACGCAGTATTTT. Amino acids: CASSLDSSRTDTQYF. This sequence joins TRBV7-9 and TRBJ2-3; D is uncertain. This CDR3 contains 15 residues. Germline values: CDR1 SEHNR, CDR2 FQNEAQ (reference sequence). Trimming shortened V by 1 base and J by 1 base, and 9 bases separated the two germline ends. The full variable domain, its missing parts supplied by reference TRBV7-9 and TRBJ2-3, is DTGVSQNPRHKITKRGQNVTFRCDPISEHNRLYWYRQTLGQGPEFLTYFQNEAQLEKSRLLSDRFSAERPKGSFSTLEIQRTEQGDSAMYLCASSLDSSRTDTQYFGPGTRLTVL.

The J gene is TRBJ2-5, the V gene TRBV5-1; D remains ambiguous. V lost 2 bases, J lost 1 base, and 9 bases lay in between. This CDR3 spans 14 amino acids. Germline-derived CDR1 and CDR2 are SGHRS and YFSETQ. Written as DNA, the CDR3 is TGCGCCAGCAGCTTCGTCAGTATCCAAGAGACCCAGTACTTC. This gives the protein CASSFVSIQETQYF.

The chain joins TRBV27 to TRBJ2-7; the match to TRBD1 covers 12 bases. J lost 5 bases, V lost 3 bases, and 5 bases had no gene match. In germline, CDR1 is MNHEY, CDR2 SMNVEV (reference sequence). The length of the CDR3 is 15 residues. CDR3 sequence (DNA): TGTGCCAGCAGTTTTTGGGGGACAGGGGGCGACGAGCAGTACTTC. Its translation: CASSFWGTGGDEQYF.

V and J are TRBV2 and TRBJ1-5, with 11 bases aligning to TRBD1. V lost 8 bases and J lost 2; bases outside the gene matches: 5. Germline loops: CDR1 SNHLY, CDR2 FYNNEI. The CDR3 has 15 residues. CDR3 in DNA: TGTGCCAGCGGACAGGGGGCGAGGGGCAATCAGCCCCAGCATTTT. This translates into CASGQGARGNQPQHF.

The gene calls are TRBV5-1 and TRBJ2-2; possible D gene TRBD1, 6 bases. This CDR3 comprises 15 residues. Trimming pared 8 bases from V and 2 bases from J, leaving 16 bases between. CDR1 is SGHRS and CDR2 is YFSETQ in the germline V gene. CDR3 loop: CASLKGTYNTGELFF. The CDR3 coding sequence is TGCGCCAGTCTCAAAGGGACATATAACACCGGGGAGCTGTTTTTT.

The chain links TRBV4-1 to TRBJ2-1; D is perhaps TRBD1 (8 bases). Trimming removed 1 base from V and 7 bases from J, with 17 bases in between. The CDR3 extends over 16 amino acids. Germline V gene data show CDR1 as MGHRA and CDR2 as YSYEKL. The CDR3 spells CASSQAGGGRLNEQFF. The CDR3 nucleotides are TGCGCCAGCAGCCAAGCAGGGGGCGGGAGACTGAATGAGCAGTTCTTC.

The CDR3 sequence is CSVDLQVYEQYF. CDR3 coding DNA: TGCAGCGTTGACTTACAAGTCTACGAGCAGTACTTC. This sequence joins TRBV29-1 and TRBJ2-7; D not resolved. Per germline, CDR1 SQVTM and CDR2 ANQGSEA. Trimming removed 3 bases at V and 3 bases at J, with 9 bases between. CDR3 length equals 12 residues.

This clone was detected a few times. The DNA for the CDR3 is TGCGCCAGCAGCCGGACCCTCGGTTTGGACAGGGGTTACGAGCAGTACTTC. Translated, it gives CASSRTLGLDRGYEQYF. The chain couples TRBV4-1 to TRBJ2-7; 9 bases map to TRBD1. V shed 4 bases and J 4 bases; nucleotides not matched to a gene: 14. Germline CDR1 reads MGHRA; CDR2 reads YSYEKL. The CDR3 runs 17 residues.

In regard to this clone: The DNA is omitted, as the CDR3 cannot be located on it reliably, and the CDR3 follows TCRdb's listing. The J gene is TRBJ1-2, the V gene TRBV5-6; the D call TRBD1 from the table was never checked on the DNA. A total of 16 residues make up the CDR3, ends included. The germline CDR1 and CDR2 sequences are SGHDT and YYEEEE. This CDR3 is CASSFLWAQTTYGYTF.

CDR3 protein: CASRGTGGVGPQHF. DNA for the CDR3: TGTGCCAGCCGGGGGACAGGGGGAGTGGGGCCCCAGCATTTT. The J gene is TRBJ1-5, the V gene TRBV2, with TRBD1 matching 11 bases. The V and J ends lost 8 bases and 9 bases, in that order; junction bases with no gene match: 9. The CDR3 spans 14 residues. Germline CDR1 SNHLY, CDR2 FYNNEI. Full variable domain (outside the CDR3, taken from reference TRBV2 and TRBJ1-5): EPEVTQTPSHQVTQMGQEVILRCVPISNHLYFYWYRQILGQKVEFLVSFYNNEISEKSEIFDDQFSVERPDGSNFTLKIRSTKLEDSAMYFCASRGTGGVGPQHFGDGTRLSIL.

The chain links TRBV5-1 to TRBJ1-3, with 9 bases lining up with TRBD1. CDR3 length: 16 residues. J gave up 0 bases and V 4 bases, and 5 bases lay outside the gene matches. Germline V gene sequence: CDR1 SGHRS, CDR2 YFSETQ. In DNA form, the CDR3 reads TGCGCCAGCAGCCCCGGGGACAGGGCCTCTGGAAACACCATATATTTT. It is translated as CASSPGDRASGNTIYF.

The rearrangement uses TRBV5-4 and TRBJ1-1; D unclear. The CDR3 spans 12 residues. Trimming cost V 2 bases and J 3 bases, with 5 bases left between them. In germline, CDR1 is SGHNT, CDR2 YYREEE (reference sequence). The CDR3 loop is CASSFVDTEAFF. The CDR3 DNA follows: TGTGCCAGCAGCTTCGTAGACACTGAAGCTTTCTTT.

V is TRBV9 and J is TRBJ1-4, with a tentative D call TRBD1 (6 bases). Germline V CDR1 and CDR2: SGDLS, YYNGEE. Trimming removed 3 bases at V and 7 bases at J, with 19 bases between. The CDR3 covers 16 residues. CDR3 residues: CASSAHTLGHAEKLFF. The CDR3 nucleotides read TGTGCCAGCAGCGCCCATACACTGGGACATGCTGAAAAACTGTTTTTT. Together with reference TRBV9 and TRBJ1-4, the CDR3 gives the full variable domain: DSGVTQTPKHLITATGQRVTLRCSPRSGDLSVYWYQQSLDQGLQFLIQYYNGEERAKGNILERFSAQQFPDLHSELNLSSLELGDSALYFCASSAHTLGHAEKLFFGSGTQLSVL.

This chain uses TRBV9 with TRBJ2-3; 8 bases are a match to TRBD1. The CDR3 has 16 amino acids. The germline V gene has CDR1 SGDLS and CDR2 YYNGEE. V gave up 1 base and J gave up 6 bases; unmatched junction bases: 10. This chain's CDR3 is CASSVKVGQGIDTQYF. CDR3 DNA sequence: TGTGCCAGCAGCGTAAAAGTCGGACAGGGAATTGATACGCAGTATTTT.

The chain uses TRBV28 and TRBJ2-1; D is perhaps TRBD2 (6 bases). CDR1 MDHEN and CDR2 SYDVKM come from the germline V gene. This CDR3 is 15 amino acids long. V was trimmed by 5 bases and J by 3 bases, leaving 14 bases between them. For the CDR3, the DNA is TGTGCCAGCAGTCTCACCGGGACTGGCTACAATGAGCAGTTCTTC. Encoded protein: CASSLTGTGYNEQFF.

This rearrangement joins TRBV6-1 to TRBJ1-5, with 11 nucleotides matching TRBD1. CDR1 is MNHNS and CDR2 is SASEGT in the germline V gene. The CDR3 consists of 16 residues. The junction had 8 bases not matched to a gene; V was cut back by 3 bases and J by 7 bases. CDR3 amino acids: CASSDTRRDRGQPQHF. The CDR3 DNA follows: TGTGCCAGCAGTGATACTAGGCGGGACAGGGGGCAGCCCCAGCATTTT.

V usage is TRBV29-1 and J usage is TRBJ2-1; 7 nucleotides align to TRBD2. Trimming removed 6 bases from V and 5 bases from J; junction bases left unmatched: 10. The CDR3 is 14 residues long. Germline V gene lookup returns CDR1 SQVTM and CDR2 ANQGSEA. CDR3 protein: CSVGLAAPNNEQFF. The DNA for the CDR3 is TGCAGCGTCGGCCTAGCGGCCCCAAACAATGAGCAGTTCTTC.